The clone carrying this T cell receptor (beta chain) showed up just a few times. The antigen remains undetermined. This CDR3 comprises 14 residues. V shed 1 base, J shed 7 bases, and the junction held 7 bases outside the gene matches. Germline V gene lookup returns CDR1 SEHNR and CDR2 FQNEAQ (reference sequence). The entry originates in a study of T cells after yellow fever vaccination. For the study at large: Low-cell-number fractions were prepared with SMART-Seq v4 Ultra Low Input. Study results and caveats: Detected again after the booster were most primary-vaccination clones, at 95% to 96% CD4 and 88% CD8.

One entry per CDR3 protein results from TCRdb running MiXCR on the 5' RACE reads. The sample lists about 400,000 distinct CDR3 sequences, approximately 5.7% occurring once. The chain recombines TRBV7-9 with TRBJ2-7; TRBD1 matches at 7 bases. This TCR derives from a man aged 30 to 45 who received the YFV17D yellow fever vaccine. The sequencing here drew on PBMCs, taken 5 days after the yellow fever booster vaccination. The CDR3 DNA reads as TGTGCCAGCAGCTTAGGCCCCCACAGGGGAGAGCAGTACTTC. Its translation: CASSLGPHRGEQYF.